These 10 T cell receptor beta chains came from one sample sequenced in a study of cytotoxic CD8 clonotypes in ibrutinib-treated CLL. TCRdb's table, derived via immunoSEQ multiplex PCR, lists solely in-frame clones and lacks some. The sample includes approximately 50,000 clones, over 60% of them seen just once. The source was PBMCs, collected after 12 months of ibrutinib treatment. Every receptor here comes from a human donor with chronic lymphocytic leukemia.

The genes are TRBV7-6 and TRBJ2-5, with 7 bases lining up with TRBD1. CDR1 SGHVS and CDR2 FNYEAQ come from the germline V gene. After removal of 7 bases from V and 5 bases from J, the junction contained 13 bases not matched to a gene. The CDR3 sequence is 15 residues long. The CDR3 bases are TGTGCCAGCACCAGAAACACAGGGGCAGGGGAGACCCAGTACTTC. Its translation: CASTRNTGAGETQYF.

The chain has TRBV5-8 and TRBJ2-5, with D perhaps matching TRBD1 or TRBD2 (5 bases each). CDR1 and CDR2 (germline): SGHTS, YDEGEE. V was cut by 2 bases and J by 5 bases, with 19 bases left in between. CDR3 size: 16 residues. CDR3 residues: CASSLRTSYWGETQYF. In nucleotides, the CDR3 is TGTGCCAGCAGCTTACGGACCTCCTATTGGGGGGAGACCCAGTACTTC.

This chain joins TRBV9 and TRBJ2-1; 11 bases are shared with TRBD2. Germline V gene sequence: CDR1 SGDLS, CDR2 YYNGEE. V gave up 0 bases and J gave up 8 bases; unmatched junction bases: 10. This CDR3 region has 17 residues. The CDR3 DNA reads as TGTGCCAGCAGCGTAGCTATAGCGGGAGGGCTAAGTCATGAGCAGTTCTTC. Translation: CASSVAIAGGLSHEQFF.

The chain is built from TRBV4-2 and TRBJ2-5; D might be TRBD2 (6 bases). V was pared by 2 bases and J by 5 bases, with 18 bases between. The CDR3 contains 16 residues. Germline assignment: CDR1 LGHNA and CDR2 YNFKEQ. CDR3 amino acids: CASSQNPVPGEETQYF. DNA for the CDR3: TGTGCCAGCAGCCAAAACCCCGTCCCGGGGGAGGAGACCCAGTACTTC.

The chain carries TRBV11-3 and TRBJ2-2, with D uncertain. The germline gives CDR1 SGHNT, CDR2 YENEEA. There are 12 residues in the CDR3. The germline V and J ends were trimmed by 5 bases and 7 bases, with 8 bases remaining between them. The CDR3 sequence is CASSTAVGELFF. The CDR3 nucleotides are TGTGCCAGCAGCACGGCGGTCGGGGAGCTGTTTTTT. Drawing the rest from reference TRBV11-3 and TRBJ2-2, the complete variable domain is EAGVVQSPRYKIIEKKQPVAFWCNPISGHNTLYWYLQNLGQGPELLIRYENEEAVDDSQLPKDRFSAERLKGVDSTLKIQPAELGDSAVYLCASSTAVGELFFGEGSRLTVL.

The chain carries TRBV5-1 and TRBJ2-1, with a weak D call TRBD2 (6 bases). The CDR3 contains 15 residues. Per germline, CDR1 SGHRS and CDR2 YFSETQ. The V gene lost 0 bases and the J gene lost 0 bases, with 7 bases spanning the gap. CDR3 DNA sequence: TGCGCCAGCAGCTTGGACGGGAGCTCCTACAATGAGCAGTTCTTC. The encoded protein is CASSLDGSSYNEQFF.

On this clone: The junction differs from germline at one of its ends, possibly a read error. The rearrangement links TRBV4-2 to TRBJ2-2; TRBD2 is a possible D gene (6 bases). The CDR3 is 18 amino acids. Germline-derived CDR1 and CDR2 are LGHNA and YNFKEQ. CDR3 DNA: TGTGCCAGCAACCAAATGAGTATTTTAGCGGTGAACACCGGGGAGCTGTTTTTT. Encoded protein: CASNQMSILAVNTGELFF.

The J gene is TRBJ2-4, the V gene TRBV6-6, with D hard to call. The V gene lost 2 bases and the J gene lost 6 bases, with 11 bases spanning the gap. The CDR3 runs 14 residues. Germline loops: CDR1 MNHNY, CDR2 SVGAGI (reference sequence). The CDR3 is CASSYDSLGNIQYF. In nucleotides, the CDR3 is TGTGCCAGCAGTTACGACTCCCTCGGAAACATTCAGTACTTC.

The gene calls are TRBV7-9 and TRBJ1-1, with TRBD1 as a possible D gene (5 bases). This CDR3 has 16 amino acids. Germline V gives CDR1 SEHNR, CDR2 FQNEAQ (reference sequence). V lost 0 bases to trimming and J lost 6 bases, with 17 bases between them. CDR3 nucleotide sequence: TGTGCCAGCAGCTTAGCCACAGGCCCCCGGTCGTCTGAAGCTTTCTTT. Translated: CASSLATGPRSSEAFF.

The V call is TRBV4-1, the J call TRBJ1-4; 7 bases are shared with TRBD1. Germline loops: CDR1 MGHRA, CDR2 YSYEKL. The CDR3 is 15 amino acids. V lost 2 bases to trimming and J lost 5 bases; unmatched junction nucleotides: 5. The CDR3 nucleotides read TGCGCCAGCAGCCAACCTGACAGGGACAATGAAAAACTGTTTTTT. Its protein is CASSQPDRDNEKLFF.